These 8 T cell receptor beta chains were all obtained from the same sample, sequenced in a study of blood T cell repertoires in COVID-19. Data came from immunoSEQ multiplex PCR; TCRdb stores just in-frame clones and leaves some out. The profile shows under 350,000 clones, approximately 86% of them singletons. Sequencing was performed on peripheral blood. These receptor sequences come from a man younger than 35 with active or convalescent COVID-19.

The CDR3 protein is CAWSAYWDRGDTEAFF. The CDR3 bases are TGTGCCTGGAGTGCCTACTGGGACAGGGGGGACACTGAAGCTTTCTTT. The chain employs TRBV30 and TRBJ1-1, with 11 bases fitting TRBD1. The CDR3 spans 16 residues. Germline V gene data show CDR1 as GTSNPN and CDR2 as SVGIG (reference sequence). The J segment lost 3 bases and the V segment lost 1 base, leaving 7 bases of the junction unmatched. Together with reference TRBV30 and TRBJ1-1, the CDR3 gives the full variable domain: SQTIHQWPATLVQPVGSPLSLECTVEGTSNPNLYWYRQAAGRGLQLLFYSVGIGQISSEVPQNLSASRPQDRQFILSSKKLLLSDSGFYLCAWSAYWDRGDTEAFFGQGTRLTVV.

The chain uses TRBV2 and TRBJ1-1; maybe TRBD1 (5 bases). Germline V gene sequence: CDR1 SNHLY, CDR2 FYNNEI. The CDR3 loop spans 14 amino acids. Between the trimmed V and J ends, which lost 8 bases and 3 bases, there was a span of 16 bases. The CDR3 DNA sequence: TGTGCCAGCCTAACCCCTGGAGGGGACACTGAAGCTTTCTTT. It yields the protein CASLTPGGDTEAFF.

The V gene is TRBV10-2, the J gene TRBJ2-2; 13 nucleotides align to TRBD2. The J segment lost 6 bases and the V segment lost 6 bases, leaving 4 bases of the junction unmatched. Germline CDR1 reads WSHSY; CDR2 reads SAAADI. There are 15 residues in the CDR3. CDR3 protein: CASRPTSGGPGELFF. The CDR3 coding sequence is TGCGCCAGCAGACCGACTAGCGGGGGGCCCGGGGAGCTGTTTTTT.

The chain employs TRBV4-2 and TRBJ2-7, with D perhaps TRBD2 (6 bases). This CDR3 is built from 17 residues. Germline V gene lookup returns CDR1 LGHNA and CDR2 YNFKEQ. V was cut by 0 bases and J by 7 bases, with 22 bases left in between. CDR3 nucleotide sequence: TGTGCCAGCAGCCAAGACGGGGGTGTGGCGGCTGTGGAGGAGCAGTACTTC. It encodes CASSQDGGVAAVEEQYF.

The CDR3 protein is CASSTTGYTGELFF. CDR3 sequence (DNA): TGTGCCAGTAGTACCACAGGGTACACCGGGGAGCTGTTTTTT. The rearrangement links TRBV19 to TRBJ2-2, with D perhaps matching TRBD1 (6 bases). Between the trimmed V and J ends, which lost 4 bases and 3 bases, there was a span of 9 bases. CDR3 length: 14 residues. From germline, CDR1 is LNHDA and CDR2 SQIVND (reference sequence). The full variable domain, in which reference TRBV19 and TRBJ2-2 provide the parts outside the CDR3, is DGGITQSPKYLFRKEGQNVTLSCEQNLNHDAMYWYRQDPGQGLRLIYYSQIVNDFQKGDIAEGYSVSREKKESFPLTVTSAQKNPTAFYLCASSTTGYTGELFFGEGSRLTVL.

The chain carries TRBV2 and TRBJ2-2; 11 bases match TRBD1. Trimming took 6 bases from V and 5 from J; bases not matched to a gene: 5. Germline V lookup: CDR1 SNHLY, CDR2 FYNNEI. The CDR3 loop spans 15 amino acids. This CDR3 is CASRGQGVETGELFF. CDR3 DNA sequence: TGTGCCAGCAGGGGACAGGGGGTAGAGACCGGGGAGCTGTTTTTT.

The CDR3 protein is CASSPRGRHEQYF. CDR3 nucleotides: TGTGCCAGCAGCCCCAGGGGCCGCCACGAGCAGTACTTC. The chain combines TRBV5-7 with TRBJ2-7; a possible D gene is TRBD1 (6 bases). TRBV5-7 counts as an open reading frame of uncertain function. CDR3 length equals 13 residues. V lost 4 bases, J lost 5 bases, and 13 bases lay in between.

The chain has TRBV27 and TRBJ2-7; 8 nucleotides align to TRBD2. The junction had 10 bases not matched to a gene; V was cut back by 5 bases and J by 7 bases. Germline CDR1 reads MNHEY; CDR2 reads SMNVEV (reference sequence). The CDR3 is 14 residues long. The CDR3 nucleotides are TGTGCCAGCAGTAACGGACTAGCTCCGGGGGAGCAGTACTTC. As protein: CASSNGLAPGEQYF.